This TCR beta chain was observed in a study of OX40 agonist ivuxolimab in advanced cancers. The overall study: Three patients responded partially, comprising one with hepatocellular carcinoma and two with cutaneous melanoma.

Repertoires were generated with immunoSEQ multiplex PCR, while TCRdb's copy carries only in-frame clones and drops some. The data show about 46,000 clones, 85% to 90% seen once. General study results and limits: On average, CD8+ T cells showed a greater number of expanded clones than CD4+.

CDR1 is MNHEY and CDR2 is SMNVEV in the germline V gene (reference sequence). V was cut by 5 bases and J by 4 bases, with 12 bases left in between. CDR3 length: 14 amino acids. With regard to this clone: Antigen specificity is unknown.

Material: CD4+ or CD8+ T cells sorted from blood, obtained in a trial of the OX40 agonist ivuxolimab. The gene calls are TRBV27 and TRBJ2-1; D is possibly TRBD1 (6 bases). The source is an adult with an advanced solid tumor such as melanoma, head and neck, liver or kidney cancer. The CDR3 nucleotides are TGTGCCAGCAGTAACCGGGACATATACAATGAGCAGTTCTTC. This codes for CASSNRDIYNEQFF.